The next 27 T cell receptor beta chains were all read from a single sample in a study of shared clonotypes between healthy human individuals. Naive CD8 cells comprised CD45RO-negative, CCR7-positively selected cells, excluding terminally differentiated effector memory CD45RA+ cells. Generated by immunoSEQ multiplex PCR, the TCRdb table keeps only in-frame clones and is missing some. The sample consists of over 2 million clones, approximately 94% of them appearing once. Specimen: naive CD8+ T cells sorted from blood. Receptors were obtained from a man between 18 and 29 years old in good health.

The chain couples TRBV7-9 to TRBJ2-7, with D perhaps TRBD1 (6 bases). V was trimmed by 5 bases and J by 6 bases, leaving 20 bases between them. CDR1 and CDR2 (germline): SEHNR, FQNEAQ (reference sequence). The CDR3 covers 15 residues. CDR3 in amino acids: CASSPPTGPDREQYF. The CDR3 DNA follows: TGTGCCAGCAGCCCCCCAACAGGGCCCGATCGCGAGCAGTACTTC. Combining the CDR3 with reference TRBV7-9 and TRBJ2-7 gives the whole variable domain DTGVSQNPRHKITKRGQNVTFRCDPISEHNRLYWYRQTLGQGPEFLTYFQNEAQLEKSRLLSDRFSAERPKGSFSTLEIQRTEQGDSAMYLCASSPPTGPDREQYFGPGTRLTVT.

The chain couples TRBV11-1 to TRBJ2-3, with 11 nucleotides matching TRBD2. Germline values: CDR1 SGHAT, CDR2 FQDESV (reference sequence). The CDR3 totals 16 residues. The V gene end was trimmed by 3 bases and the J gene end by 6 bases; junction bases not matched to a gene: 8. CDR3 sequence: CASSLTSGVQGDTQYF. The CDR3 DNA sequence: TGTGCCAGCAGCTTGACTAGCGGGGTCCAGGGGGATACGCAGTATTTT.

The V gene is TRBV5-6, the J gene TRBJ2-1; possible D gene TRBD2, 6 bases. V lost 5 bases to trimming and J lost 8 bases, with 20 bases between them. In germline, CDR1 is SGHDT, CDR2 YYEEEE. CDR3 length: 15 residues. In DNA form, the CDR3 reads TGTGCCAGCAGATCGGGACTTGACGAAAATGATGAGCAGTTCTTC. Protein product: CASRSGLDENDEQFF.

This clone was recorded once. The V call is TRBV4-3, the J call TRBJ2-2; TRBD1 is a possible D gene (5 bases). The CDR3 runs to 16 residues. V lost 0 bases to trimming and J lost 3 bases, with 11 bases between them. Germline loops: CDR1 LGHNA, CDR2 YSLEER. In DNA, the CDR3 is TGCGCCAGCAGCCAAGATTTTTCCAGGGACACCGGGGAGCTGTTTTTT. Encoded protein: CASSQDFSRDTGELFF.

The CDR3: CASSEAGGPNYEQYF. CDR3 bases: TGCGCCAGCAGTGAGGCTGGGGGCCCTAACTACGAGCAGTACTTC. The chain employs TRBV10-1 and TRBJ2-7; D is perhaps TRBD1 (6 bases). Per germline, CDR1 WNHNN and CDR2 SYGVQD (reference sequence). CDR3 length: 15 amino acids. Between the trimmed V and J ends, which lost 2 bases and 3 bases, there was a span of 14 bases.

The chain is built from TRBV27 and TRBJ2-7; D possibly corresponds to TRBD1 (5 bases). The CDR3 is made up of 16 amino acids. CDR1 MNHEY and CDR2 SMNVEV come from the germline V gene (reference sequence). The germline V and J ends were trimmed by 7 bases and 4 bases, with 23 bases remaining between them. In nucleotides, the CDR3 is TGTGCCAGCAAGCCCGATCAGGACACGGCTACGTACGAGCAGTACTTC. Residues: CASKPDQDTATYEQYF.

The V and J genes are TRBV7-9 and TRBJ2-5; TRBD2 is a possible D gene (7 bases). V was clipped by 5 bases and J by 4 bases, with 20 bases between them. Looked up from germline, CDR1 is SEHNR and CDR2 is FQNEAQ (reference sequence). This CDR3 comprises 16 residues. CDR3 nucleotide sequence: TGTGCCAGCAGCCCCCCTCCGGGGGGCCCGCGAGAGACCCAGTACTTC. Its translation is CASSPPPGGPRETQYF.

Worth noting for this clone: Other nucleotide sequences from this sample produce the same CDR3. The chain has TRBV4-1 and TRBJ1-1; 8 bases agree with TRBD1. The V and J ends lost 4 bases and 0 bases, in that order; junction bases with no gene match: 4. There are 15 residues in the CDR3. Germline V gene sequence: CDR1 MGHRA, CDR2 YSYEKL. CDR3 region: CASSPGTGLNTEAFF. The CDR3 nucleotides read TGCGCCAGCAGCCCTGGGACAGGCTTGAACACTGAAGCTTTCTTT.

CDR3 nucleotides: TGTGCCAGCAGCGTAGCTGGCTCTATAGGGACAGATACGCAGTATTTT. Translation: CASSVAGSIGTDTQYF. The chain is built from TRBV9 and TRBJ2-3; no reliable D call. Germline CDR1 and CDR2: SGDLS and YYNGEE. With 0 bases removed from V and 3 bases from J, the gap between germline ends came to 14 bases. The length of the CDR3 is 16 residues. The whole variable domain, filled in from reference TRBV9 and TRBJ2-3, reads DSGVTQTPKHLITATGQRVTLRCSPRSGDLSVYWYQQSLDQGLQFLIQYYNGEERAKGNILERFSAQQFPDLHSELNLSSLELGDSALYFCASSVAGSIGTDTQYFGPGTRLTVL.

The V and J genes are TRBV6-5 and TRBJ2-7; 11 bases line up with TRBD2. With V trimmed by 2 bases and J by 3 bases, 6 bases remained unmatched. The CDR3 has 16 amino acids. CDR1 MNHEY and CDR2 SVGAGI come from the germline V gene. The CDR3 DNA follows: TGTGCCAGCAGTTACGTAACTAGCGGGGGCTTCTACGAGCAGTACTTC. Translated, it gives CASSYVTSGGFYEQYF.

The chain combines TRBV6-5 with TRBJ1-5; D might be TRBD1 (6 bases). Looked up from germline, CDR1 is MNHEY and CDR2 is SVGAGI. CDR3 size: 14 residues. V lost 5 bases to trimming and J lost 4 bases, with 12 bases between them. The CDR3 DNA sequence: TGTGCCAGCAGTCCAGGGGTAGGGAATCAGCCCCAGCATTTT. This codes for CASSPGVGNQPQHF.

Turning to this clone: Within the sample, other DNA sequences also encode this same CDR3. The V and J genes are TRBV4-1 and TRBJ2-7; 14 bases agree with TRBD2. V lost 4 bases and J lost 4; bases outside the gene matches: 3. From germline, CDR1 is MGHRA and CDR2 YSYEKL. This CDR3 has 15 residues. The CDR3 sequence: CASSLGLAGGYEQYF. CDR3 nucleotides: TGCGCCAGCAGCCTCGGACTAGCGGGAGGATACGAGCAGTACTTC.

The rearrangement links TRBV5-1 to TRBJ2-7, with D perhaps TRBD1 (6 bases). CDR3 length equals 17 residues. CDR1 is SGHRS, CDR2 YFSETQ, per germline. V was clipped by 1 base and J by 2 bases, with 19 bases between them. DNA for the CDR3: TGCGCCAGCAGCTTGAAGCCTACGACAGGAGGTACCTACGAGCAGTACTTC. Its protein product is CASSLKPTTGGTYEQYF.

CDR3 region: CASSLGQKAEAFF. CDR3 nucleotide sequence: TGTGCCAGCAGCTTGGGCCAGAAGGCTGAAGCTTTCTTT. The gene calls are TRBV5-6 and TRBJ1-1, with D unclear. Germline lookup yields CDR1 SGHDT and CDR2 YYEEEE. The length of the CDR3 is 13 residues. V lost 0 bases, J lost 6 bases, and 9 bases lay in between.

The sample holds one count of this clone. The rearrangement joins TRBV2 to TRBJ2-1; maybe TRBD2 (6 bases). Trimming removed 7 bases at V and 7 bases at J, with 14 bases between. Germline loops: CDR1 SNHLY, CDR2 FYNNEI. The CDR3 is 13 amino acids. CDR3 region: CASIRGIVNEQFF. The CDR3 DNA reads TGTGCCAGCATTCGGGGGATAGTTAATGAGCAGTTCTTC.

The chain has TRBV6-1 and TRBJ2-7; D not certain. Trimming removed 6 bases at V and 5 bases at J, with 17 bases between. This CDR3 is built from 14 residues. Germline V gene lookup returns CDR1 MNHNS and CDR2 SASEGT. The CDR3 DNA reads TGTGCCAGCAGCCCGGACGGTGAGCTTAACGAGCAGTACTTC. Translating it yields CASSPDGELNEQYF.

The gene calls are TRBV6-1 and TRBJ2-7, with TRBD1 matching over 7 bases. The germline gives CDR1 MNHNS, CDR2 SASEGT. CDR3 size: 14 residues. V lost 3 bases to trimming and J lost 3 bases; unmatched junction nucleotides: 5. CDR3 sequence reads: CASSDGTEVYEQYF. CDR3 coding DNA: TGTGCCAGCAGTGACGGGACAGAGGTCTACGAGCAGTACTTC.

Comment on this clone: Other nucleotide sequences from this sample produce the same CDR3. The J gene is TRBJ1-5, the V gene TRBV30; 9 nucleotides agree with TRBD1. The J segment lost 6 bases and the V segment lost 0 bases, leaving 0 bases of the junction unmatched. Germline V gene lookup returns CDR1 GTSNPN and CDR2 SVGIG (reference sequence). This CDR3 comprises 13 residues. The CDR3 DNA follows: TGTGCCTGGAGTGTACAGGGGGCTCAGCCCCAGCATTTT. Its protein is CAWSVQGAQPQHF.

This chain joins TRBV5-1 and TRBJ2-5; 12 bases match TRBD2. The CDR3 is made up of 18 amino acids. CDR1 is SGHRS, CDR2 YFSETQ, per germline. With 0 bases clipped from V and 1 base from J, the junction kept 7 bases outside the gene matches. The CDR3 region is CASSLVALAGGLQETQYF. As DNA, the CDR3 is TGCGCCAGCAGCTTGGTGGCACTAGCGGGGGGCCTCCAAGAGACCCAGTACTTC.

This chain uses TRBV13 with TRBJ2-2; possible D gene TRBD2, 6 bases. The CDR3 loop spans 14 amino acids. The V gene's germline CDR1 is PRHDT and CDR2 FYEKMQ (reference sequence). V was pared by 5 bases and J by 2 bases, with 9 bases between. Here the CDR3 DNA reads TGTGCCAGCAGCCCCGGGAGTAACACCGGGGAGCTGTTTTTT. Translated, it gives CASSPGSNTGELFF.

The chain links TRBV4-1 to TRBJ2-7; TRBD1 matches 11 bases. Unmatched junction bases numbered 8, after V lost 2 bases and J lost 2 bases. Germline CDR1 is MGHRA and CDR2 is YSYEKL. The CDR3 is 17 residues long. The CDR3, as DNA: TGCGCCAGCAGCCAAAAGGCGGGACAGGGGGTCACCTACGAGCAGTACTTC. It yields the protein CASSQKAGQGVTYEQYF.

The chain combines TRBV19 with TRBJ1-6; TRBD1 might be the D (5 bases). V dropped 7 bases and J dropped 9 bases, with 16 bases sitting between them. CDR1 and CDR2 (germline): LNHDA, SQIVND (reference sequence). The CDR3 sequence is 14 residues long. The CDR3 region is CASNLGGPGSPLHF. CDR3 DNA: TGTGCCAGTAACTTGGGGGGTCCTGGTTCACCCCTCCACTTT.

CDR3 in amino acids: CASSPHGGLGNSYEQYF. In nucleotides, the CDR3 is TGCGCCAGCAGCCCGCACGGGGGGTTAGGTAATTCCTACGAGCAGTACTTC. The chain has TRBV4-1 and TRBJ2-7; the match to TRBD2 covers 7 bases. Trimming cost V 4 bases and J 1 base; bases outside gene matches: 13. The CDR3 contains 17 residues. The germline CDR1 and CDR2 sequences are MGHRA and YSYEKL.

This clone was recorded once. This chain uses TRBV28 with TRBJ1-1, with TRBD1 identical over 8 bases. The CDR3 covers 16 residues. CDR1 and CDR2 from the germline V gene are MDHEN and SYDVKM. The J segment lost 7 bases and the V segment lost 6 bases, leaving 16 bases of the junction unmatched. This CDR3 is CASSPPQGAYQLEAFF. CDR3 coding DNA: TGTGCCAGCAGCCCTCCCCAGGGGGCGTATCAACTTGAAGCTTTCTTT.

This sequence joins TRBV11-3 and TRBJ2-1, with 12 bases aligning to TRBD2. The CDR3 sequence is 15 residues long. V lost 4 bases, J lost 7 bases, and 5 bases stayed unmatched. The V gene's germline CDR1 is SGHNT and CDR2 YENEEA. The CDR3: CASSSRTSGANEQFF. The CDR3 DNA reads TGTGCCAGCAGCTCAAGGACTAGCGGGGCAAATGAGCAGTTCTTC.

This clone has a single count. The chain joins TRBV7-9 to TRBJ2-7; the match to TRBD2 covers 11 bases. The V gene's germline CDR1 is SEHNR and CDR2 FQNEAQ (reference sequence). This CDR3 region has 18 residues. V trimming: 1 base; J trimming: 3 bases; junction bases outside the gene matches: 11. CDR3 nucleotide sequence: TGTGCCAGCAGCTTAGGGCCACTAGCGGGGGTGTCTGACTACGAGCAGTACTTC. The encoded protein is CASSLGPLAGVSDYEQYF.

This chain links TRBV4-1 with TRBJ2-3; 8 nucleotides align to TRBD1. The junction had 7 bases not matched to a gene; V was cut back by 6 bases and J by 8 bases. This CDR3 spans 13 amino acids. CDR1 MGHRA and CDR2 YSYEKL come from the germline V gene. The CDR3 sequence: CASRLDRGGTQYF. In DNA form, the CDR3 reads TGCGCCAGCAGGCTCGACAGGGGCGGTACGCAGTATTTT.